This T cell receptor beta chain was sequenced during a study of T cells in Graves' hyperthyroidism and ophthalmopathy. Notes on this clonotype: Its antigen is undetermined.

Orbital computed tomography, thyroid ultrasound, serum thyroxine and TRAb, and clinical symptoms together informed the diagnoses. Germline CDR1 reads MDHEN; CDR2 reads SYDVKM. This CDR3 is 14 amino acids long. V lost 7 bases, J lost 5 bases, and 14 bases lay in between. TCR beta CDR3 regions were amplified from RNA transcripts. Researchers ran a first-round RT-PCR on the TCR CDR3 using the HTBI primer set. TCRdb processed the multiplex PCR reads anew with MiXCR; each CDR3 protein has one entry. The table lists fewer than 500,000 distinct CDR3 sequences, roughly 15% of them singletons. Broader study findings: For ophthalmopathy, model prediction preceded onset by a median approximately 6 months. Blood held most thyroid clonotypes expanded above 0.001 frequency.

This receptor was identified in a woman aged 25 to 45 with Graves' ophthalmopathy. The sequencing input was blood. The rearrangement uses TRBV28 and TRBJ2-2; D may correspond to TRBD1 or TRBD2 (6 bases each). The CDR3, as DNA: TGTGCCAGCACCCTAGGGGGGTCTACCGGGGAGCTGTTTTTT. Translating gives CASTLGGSTGELFF.